The subject of this entry is one TCR beta chain. These data originate in a study of CD8 T cells in Susac syndrome. Whole-study context: Among sequenced Susac syndrome patients, roughly 6 had active disease and 8 or 9 were in remission.

Reverse transcription of about 0.5 to 1 ug RNA was carried out with random hexamers. TCRdb itself ran the immunoSEQ multiplex PCR reads through MiXCR, one entry per CDR3 protein. The sample records 85,000 to 120,000 distinct CDR3 sequences, approximately 94% being singletons. V gave up 5 bases and J gave up 3 bases, with 10 bases separating them. The CDR3 spans 13 residues. The specimen was CD8+ T cells from PBMCs. The receptor's source is a human donor with Susac syndrome. This sequence joins TRBV12-3 or TRBV12-4 and TRBJ1-2; D is possibly TRBD1 (6 bases). Written as DNA, the CDR3 is TGTGCCAGCAGTCCCGGACAGCACTATGGCTACACCTTC. Its translation is CASSPGQHYGYTF.